The 18 T cell receptor beta chains below all came from one sample that was sequenced in a study of cytomegalovirus exposure and HLA in healthy donors. PCR used 60 Vbeta primers and 13 Jbeta primers. Using immunoSEQ multiplex PCR, the repertoire was profiled, and TCRdb retains in-frame clones only, with some absent. The data show roughly 140,000 clones, about three quarters seen once. Sequencing used PBMCs. The receptors stem from a man between 40 and 49 years old in good health and CMV-seropositive.

V and J are TRBV19 and TRBJ2-7; 8 nucleotides agree with TRBD1. The CDR3 spans 15 residues. Losses at the gene ends were 4 bases for V and 0 bases for J; bases not matched to a gene: 5. In germline, CDR1 is LNHDA, CDR2 SQIVND (reference sequence). This CDR3 reads CASSRTGPSSYEQYF. The CDR3 DNA sequence: TGTGCCAGTAGTAGGACAGGGCCAAGCTCCTACGAGCAGTACTTC.

This clone appeared a few times. V is TRBV6-6 and J is TRBJ1-1; 10 bases agree with TRBD1. The CDR3 runs 15 residues. Per the germline V gene, CDR1 is MNHNY and CDR2 is SVGAGI (reference sequence). V was pared by 7 bases and J by 3 bases, with 8 bases of the junction left unmatched. The CDR3 nucleotides are TGTGCCAGCAAGGGGACAGGGGAAGGCCACACTGAAGCTTTCTTT. Translating gives CASKGTGEGHTEAFF.

The V gene is TRBV4-2, the J gene TRBJ2-2, with TRBD2 matching 8 bases. Looked up from germline, CDR1 is LGHNA and CDR2 is YNFKEQ. CDR3 length: 18 amino acids. The V segment lost 0 bases and the J segment 5 bases; nucleotides outside the gene matches: 11. CDR3 sequence: CASSQDTLAGEGTGELFF. CDR3 coding DNA: TGTGCCAGCAGCCAAGATACGCTAGCGGGTGAGGGAACCGGGGAGCTGTTTTTT.

This sequence joins TRBV10-2 and TRBJ2-7; 8 bases are a match to TRBD1. This CDR3 contains 14 residues. Germline lookup yields CDR1 WSHSY and CDR2 SAAADI. V was clipped by 2 bases and J by 2 bases; unmatched bases: 2. DNA of the CDR3: TGCGCCAGCAGTGAGGCAGGGGGCCCCTACGAGCAGTACTTC. The encoded protein is CASSEAGGPYEQYF.

V is TRBV6-4 and J is TRBJ2-3, with TRBD2 matching 8 bases. V shed 3 bases and J 4 bases; nucleotides not matched to a gene: 9. Per the germline V gene, CDR1 is MRHNA and CDR2 is SNTAGT. The CDR3 is made up of 16 amino acids. CDR3 DNA: TGTGCCAGCAGTGAGGGAGCGGGAGCACTCCCAGATACGCAGTATTTT. Translation: CASSEGAGALPDTQYF.

The rearrangement joins TRBV27 to TRBJ2-7; tentatively, D is TRBD2 (5 bases). Germline V CDR1 and CDR2: MNHEY, SMNVEV (reference sequence). The V and J ends lost 6 bases and 3 bases respectively, with 18 bases between them. This CDR3 is built from 15 residues. In DNA form, the CDR3 reads TGTGCCAGCAGCCCCGCCGGGGTCACCGACTACGAGCAGTACTTC. Protein sequence: CASSPAGVTDYEQYF.

The V call is TRBV28, the J call TRBJ2-3; 7 nucleotides align to TRBD2. CDR1 is MDHEN and CDR2 is SYDVKM in the germline V gene. With V trimmed by 7 bases and J by 6 bases, 7 bases remained unmatched. This CDR3 spans 13 amino acids. The CDR3 protein is CASNGRGKDTQYF. CDR3 nucleotides: TGTGCCAGCAATGGGCGGGGGAAGGATACGCAGTATTTT.

This rearrangement joins TRBV27 to TRBJ2-1; D is unresolved. CDR1 MNHEY and CDR2 SMNVEV come from the germline V gene (reference sequence). This CDR3 has 13 amino acids. V gave up 6 bases and J gave up 4 bases, with 10 bases separating them. Here the CDR3 reads CASSRYPYNEQFF. CDR3 DNA sequence: TGTGCCAGCAGCAGGTATCCGTACAATGAGCAGTTCTTC.

The chain is built from TRBV7-8 and TRBJ1-2, with TRBD1 identical over 8 bases. CDR3 size: 14 residues. The junction had 5 bases not matched to a gene; V was cut back by 2 bases and J by 6 bases. CDR1 is SGHVS and CDR2 is FQNEAQ in the germline V gene. In nucleotides, the CDR3 is TGTGCCAGCAGCTTAAGAGAGACAGGGGATGGCTACACCTTC. It specifies CASSLRETGDGYTF.

J is TRBJ2-7 and V is TRBV6-5; D is perhaps TRBD1 (5 bases). This CDR3 comprises 14 residues. V lost 0 bases to trimming and J lost 5 bases, with 11 bases between them. Germline lookup yields CDR1 MNHEY and CDR2 SVGAGI. Here the CDR3 DNA reads TGTGCCAGCAGTTACTCGGTTCCAGGGAACGAGCAGTACTTC. Amino acids: CASSYSVPGNEQYF.

The chain recombines TRBV5-6 with TRBJ2-1; 10 bases agree with TRBD2. Germline-derived CDR1 and CDR2 are SGHDT and YYEEEE. The CDR3 spans 15 residues. The V segment lost 3 bases and the J segment 2 bases; nucleotides outside the gene matches: 2. The CDR3 nucleotides read TGTGCCAGCAGCTCTACTAGCGGGACCTACAATGAGCAGTTCTTC. Its protein product is CASSSTSGTYNEQFF.

This clone was counted a few times. The chain is built from TRBV11-1 and TRBJ1-2; 10 nucleotides align to TRBD1. The J segment lost 2 bases and the V segment lost 4 bases, leaving 4 bases of the junction unmatched. The CDR3 has 15 residues. Germline CDR1 and CDR2: SGHAT and FQDESV (reference sequence). The CDR3 nucleotides read TGTGCCAGCAGCTGGGACAGGGGTTCAAACTATGGCTACACCTTC. Encoded protein: CASSWDRGSNYGYTF. Full variable domain (outside the CDR3, taken from reference TRBV11-1 and TRBJ1-2): EAEVAQSPRYKITEKSQAVAFWCDPISGHATLYWYRQILGQGPELLVQFQDESVVDDSQLPKDRFSAERLKGVDSTLKIQPAELGDSAMYLCASSWDRGSNYGYTFGSGTRLTVV.

The chain combines TRBV28 with TRBJ1-1; no definite D call. The CDR3 totals 12 residues. Per germline, CDR1 MDHEN and CDR2 SYDVKM. V was trimmed by 2 bases and J by 6 bases, leaving 7 bases between them. The CDR3 sequence: CASSLVYPEAFF. The CDR3 DNA is TGTGCCAGCAGTTTAGTCTACCCTGAAGCTTTCTTT.

The gene calls are TRBV5-1 and TRBJ2-6; D not certain. V lost 1 base to trimming and J lost 4 bases, with 12 bases between them. CDR3 length: 16 amino acids. Germline CDR1 and CDR2: SGHRS and YFSETQ. The CDR3 coding sequence is TGCGCCAGCAGCTTGATTCCGGGTACCGGGGCCAACGTCCTGACTTTC. Translation: CASSLIPGTGANVLTF.

J is TRBJ2-5 and V is TRBV6-5; D is unresolved. CDR3 size: 11 residues. Germline CDR1 is MNHEY and CDR2 is SVGAGI. Trimming cost V 2 bases and J 12 bases, with 10 bases left between them. DNA for the CDR3: TGTGCCAGCAGTTACGGAGAGAGCGAGTACTTC. Protein product: CASSYGESEYF.

This sequence joins TRBV10-3 and TRBJ1-1; a possible D gene is TRBD1 (5 bases). This CDR3 region has 13 residues. V was pared by 5 bases and J by 5 bases, with 12 bases between. The germline gives CDR1 ENHRY, CDR2 SYGVKD. CDR3 in amino acids: CAISFREGTEAFF. The CDR3 region has the DNA TGTGCCATCAGTTTCAGGGAGGGTACTGAAGCTTTCTTT.

The chain joins TRBV4-3 to TRBJ1-6; 8 bases match TRBD1. Germline V lookup: CDR1 LGHNA, CDR2 YSLEER. Trimming cost V 1 base and J 6 bases; bases outside gene matches: 5. This CDR3 comprises 16 residues. CDR3 sequence: CASSQADRVINSPLHF. CDR3 in DNA: TGCGCCAGCAGCCAAGCGGACAGGGTGATTAATTCACCCCTCCACTTT.

This clone has only one observation. The rearrangement joins TRBV5-4 to TRBJ2-1, with TRBD1 matching over 8 bases. CDR3 size: 13 residues. Germline loops: CDR1 SGHNT, CDR2 YYREEE (reference sequence). V dropped 3 bases and J dropped 6; count of bases not matched to a gene: 2. The CDR3 loop is CASSYRGSNEQFF. The CDR3, as DNA: TGTGCCAGCAGCTACAGGGGGAGCAATGAGCAGTTCTTC. Full variable domain (missing parts from reference TRBV5-4 and TRBJ2-1): ETGVTQSPTHLIKTRGQQVTLRCSSQSGHNTVSWYQQALGQGPQFIFQYYREEENGRGNFPPRFSGLQFPNYSSELNVNALELDDSALYLCASSYRGSNEQFFGPGTRLTVL.